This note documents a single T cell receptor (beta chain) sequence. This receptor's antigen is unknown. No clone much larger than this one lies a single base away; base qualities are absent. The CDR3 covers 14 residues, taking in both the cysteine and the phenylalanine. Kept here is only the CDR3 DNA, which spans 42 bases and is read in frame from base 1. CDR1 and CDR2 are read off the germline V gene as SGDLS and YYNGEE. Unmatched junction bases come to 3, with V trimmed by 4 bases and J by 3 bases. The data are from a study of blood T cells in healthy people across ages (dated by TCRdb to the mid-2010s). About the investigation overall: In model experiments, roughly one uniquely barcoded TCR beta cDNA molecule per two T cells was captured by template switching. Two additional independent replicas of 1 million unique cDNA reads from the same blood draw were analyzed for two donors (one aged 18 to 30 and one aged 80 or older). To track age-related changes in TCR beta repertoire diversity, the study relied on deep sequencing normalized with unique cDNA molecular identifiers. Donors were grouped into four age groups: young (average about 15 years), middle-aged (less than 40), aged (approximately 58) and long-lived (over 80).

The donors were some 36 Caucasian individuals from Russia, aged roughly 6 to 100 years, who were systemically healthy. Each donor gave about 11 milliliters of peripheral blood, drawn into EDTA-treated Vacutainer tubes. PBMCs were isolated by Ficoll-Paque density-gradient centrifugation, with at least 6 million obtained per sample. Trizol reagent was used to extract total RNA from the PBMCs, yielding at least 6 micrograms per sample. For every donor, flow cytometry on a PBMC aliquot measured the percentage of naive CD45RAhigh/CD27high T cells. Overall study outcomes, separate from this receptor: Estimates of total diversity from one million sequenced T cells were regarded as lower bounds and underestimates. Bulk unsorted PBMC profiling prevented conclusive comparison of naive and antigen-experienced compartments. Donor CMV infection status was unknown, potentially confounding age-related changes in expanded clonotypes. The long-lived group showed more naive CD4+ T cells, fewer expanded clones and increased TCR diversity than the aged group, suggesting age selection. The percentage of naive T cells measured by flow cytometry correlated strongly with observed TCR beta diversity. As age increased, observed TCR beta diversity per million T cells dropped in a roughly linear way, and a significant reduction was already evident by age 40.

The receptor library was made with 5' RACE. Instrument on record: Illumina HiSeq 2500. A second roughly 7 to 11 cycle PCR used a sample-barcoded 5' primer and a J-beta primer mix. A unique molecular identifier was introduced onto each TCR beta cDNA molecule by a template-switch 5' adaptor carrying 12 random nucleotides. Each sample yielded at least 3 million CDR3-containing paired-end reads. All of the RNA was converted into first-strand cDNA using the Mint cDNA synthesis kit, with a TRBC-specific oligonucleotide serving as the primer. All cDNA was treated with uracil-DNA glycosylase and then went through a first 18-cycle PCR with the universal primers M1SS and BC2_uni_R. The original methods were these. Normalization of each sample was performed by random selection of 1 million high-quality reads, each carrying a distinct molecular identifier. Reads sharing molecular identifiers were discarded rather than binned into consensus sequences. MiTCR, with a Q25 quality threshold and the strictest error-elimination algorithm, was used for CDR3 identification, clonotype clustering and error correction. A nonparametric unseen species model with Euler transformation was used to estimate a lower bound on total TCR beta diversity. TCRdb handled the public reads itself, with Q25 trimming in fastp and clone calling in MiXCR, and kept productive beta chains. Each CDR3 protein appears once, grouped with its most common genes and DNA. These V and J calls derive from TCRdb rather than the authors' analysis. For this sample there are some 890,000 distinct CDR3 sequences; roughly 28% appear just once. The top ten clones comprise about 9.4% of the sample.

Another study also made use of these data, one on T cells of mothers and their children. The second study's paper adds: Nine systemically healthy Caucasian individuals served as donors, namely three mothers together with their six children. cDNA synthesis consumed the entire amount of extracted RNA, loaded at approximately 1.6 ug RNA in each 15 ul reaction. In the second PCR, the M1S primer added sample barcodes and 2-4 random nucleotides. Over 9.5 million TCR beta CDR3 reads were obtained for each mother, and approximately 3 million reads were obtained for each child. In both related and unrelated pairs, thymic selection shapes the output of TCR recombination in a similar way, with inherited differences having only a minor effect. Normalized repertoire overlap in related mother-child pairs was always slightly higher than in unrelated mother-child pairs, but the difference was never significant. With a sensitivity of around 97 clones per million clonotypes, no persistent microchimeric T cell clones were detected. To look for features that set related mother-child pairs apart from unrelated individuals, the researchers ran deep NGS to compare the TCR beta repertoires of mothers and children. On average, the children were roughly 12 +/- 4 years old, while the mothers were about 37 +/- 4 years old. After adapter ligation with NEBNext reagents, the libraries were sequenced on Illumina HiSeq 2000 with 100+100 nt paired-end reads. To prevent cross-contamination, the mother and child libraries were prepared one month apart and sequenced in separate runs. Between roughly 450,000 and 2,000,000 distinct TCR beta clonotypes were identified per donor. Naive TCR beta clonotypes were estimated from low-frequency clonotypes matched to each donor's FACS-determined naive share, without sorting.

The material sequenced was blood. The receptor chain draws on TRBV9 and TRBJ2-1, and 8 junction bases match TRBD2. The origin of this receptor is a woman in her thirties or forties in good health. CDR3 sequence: CASSRGTSYNEQFF. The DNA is TGTGCCAGCAGCAGGGGGACTAGCTACAATGAGCAGTTCTTC.